This T cell receptor beta chain was recovered during a study of identical twins. Study outcomes and limitations: Recombination models fit unrelated individuals' TCR alpha sharing but underestimated twins'. Zero-insertion results could be subject to partial confounding by invariant MAIT and iNKT cells. Beta clonotypes that were abundant in cord blood contained fewer insertions, a pattern absent from memory repertoires.

MiXCR was run by TCRdb on the 5' RACE reads, yielding one entry per CDR3 protein. The sample consists of about 550,000 distinct CDR3 sequences, about a fifth of them appearing once. A remark on this clonotype: Its antigen is still unknown.

V dropped 5 bases and J dropped 2 bases, with 21 bases sitting between them. The CDR3 spans 18 residues. Germline CDR1 LNHNV, CDR2 YYDKDF (reference sequence). These sequences were also reported in another study, on yellow fever vaccine responses in identical twins.

This receptor was identified in a woman between 18 and 29 years old in good health. Sample: CD4+ T cells sorted from blood. The chain joins TRBV15 to TRBJ2-2; D may match TRBD1 or TRBD2 (7 bases each). CDR3 sequence: CATSGKTGQAGNTGELFF. CDR3 coding DNA: TGTGCCACCAGCGGAAAGACAGGGCAAGCGGGAAACACCGGGGAGCTGTTTTTT.